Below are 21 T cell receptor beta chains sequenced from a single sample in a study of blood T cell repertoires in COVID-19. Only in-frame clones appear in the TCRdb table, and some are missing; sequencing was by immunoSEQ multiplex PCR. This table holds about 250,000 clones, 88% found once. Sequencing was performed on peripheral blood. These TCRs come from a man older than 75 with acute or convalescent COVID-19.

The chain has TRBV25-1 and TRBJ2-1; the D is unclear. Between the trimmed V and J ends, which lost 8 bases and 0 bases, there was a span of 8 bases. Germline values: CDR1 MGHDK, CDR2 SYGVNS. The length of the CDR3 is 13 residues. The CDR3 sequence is CASGRSSYNEQFF. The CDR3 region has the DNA TGTGCCAGCGGTAGGAGCTCCTACAATGAGCAGTTCTTC.

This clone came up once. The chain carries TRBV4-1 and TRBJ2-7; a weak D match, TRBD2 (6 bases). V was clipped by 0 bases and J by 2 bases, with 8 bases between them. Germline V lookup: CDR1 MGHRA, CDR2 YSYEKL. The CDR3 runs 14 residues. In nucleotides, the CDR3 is TGCGCCAGCAGCCAAGAGCGGGATACCTACGAGCAGTACTTC. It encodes CASSQERDTYEQYF.

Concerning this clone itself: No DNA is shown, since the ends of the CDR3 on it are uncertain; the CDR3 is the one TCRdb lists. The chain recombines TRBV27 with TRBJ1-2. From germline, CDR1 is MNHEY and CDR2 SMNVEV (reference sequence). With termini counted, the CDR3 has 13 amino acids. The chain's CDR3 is CASSFGRGALVTF.

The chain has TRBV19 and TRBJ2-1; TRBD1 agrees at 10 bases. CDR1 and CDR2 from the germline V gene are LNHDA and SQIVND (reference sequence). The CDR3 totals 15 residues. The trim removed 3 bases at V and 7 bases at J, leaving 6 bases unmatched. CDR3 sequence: CASSMLGQGINEQFF. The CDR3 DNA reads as TGTGCCAGTAGTATGTTGGGACAGGGGATAAATGAGCAGTTCTTC.

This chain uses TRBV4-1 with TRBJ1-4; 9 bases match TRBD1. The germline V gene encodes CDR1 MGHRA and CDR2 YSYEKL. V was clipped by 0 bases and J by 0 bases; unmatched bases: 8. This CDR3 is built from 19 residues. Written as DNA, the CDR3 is TGCGCCAGCAGCCAAGATCAGCGACAGGGGGTTGCAACTAATGAAAAACTGTTTTTT. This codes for CASSQDQRQGVATNEKLFF.

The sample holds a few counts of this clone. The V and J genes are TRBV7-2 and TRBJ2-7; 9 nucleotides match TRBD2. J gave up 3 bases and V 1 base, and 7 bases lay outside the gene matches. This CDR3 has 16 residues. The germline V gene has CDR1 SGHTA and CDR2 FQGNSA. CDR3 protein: CASSLGGAGGVYEQYF. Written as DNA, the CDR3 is TGTGCCAGCAGCTTAGGAGGAGCGGGAGGAGTCTACGAGCAGTACTTC.

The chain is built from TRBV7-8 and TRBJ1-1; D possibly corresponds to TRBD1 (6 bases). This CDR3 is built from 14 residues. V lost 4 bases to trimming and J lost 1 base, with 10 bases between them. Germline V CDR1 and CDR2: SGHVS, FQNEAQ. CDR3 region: CASSSRTANTEAFF. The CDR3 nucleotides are TGTGCCAGCAGCTCCAGGACAGCGAACACTGAAGCTTTCTTT.

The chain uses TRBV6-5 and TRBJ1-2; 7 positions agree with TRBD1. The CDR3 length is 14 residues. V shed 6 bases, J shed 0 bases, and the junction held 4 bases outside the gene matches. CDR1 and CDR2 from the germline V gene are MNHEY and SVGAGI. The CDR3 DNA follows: TGTGCCAGCAGCCCAGGGGGTTCTAACTATGGCTACACCTTC. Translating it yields CASSPGGSNYGYTF.

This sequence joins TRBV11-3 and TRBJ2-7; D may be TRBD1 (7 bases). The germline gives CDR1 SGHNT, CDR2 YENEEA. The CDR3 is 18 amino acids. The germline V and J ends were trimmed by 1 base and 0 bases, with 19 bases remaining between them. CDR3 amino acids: CASSLGGVLTGSSYEQYF. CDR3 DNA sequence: TGTGCCAGCAGCTTAGGGGGGGTGCTGACAGGGAGCTCCTACGAGCAGTACTTC.

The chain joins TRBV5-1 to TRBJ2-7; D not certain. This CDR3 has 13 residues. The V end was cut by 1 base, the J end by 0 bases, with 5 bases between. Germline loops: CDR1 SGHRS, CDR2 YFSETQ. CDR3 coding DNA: TGCGCCAGCAGCTTGCCAGACTCCTACGAGCAGTACTTC. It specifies CASSLPDSYEQYF.

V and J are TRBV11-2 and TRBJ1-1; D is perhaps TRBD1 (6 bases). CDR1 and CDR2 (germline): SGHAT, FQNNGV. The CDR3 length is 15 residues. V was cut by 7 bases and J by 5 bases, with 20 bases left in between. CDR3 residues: CASTLRVGRGTEAFF. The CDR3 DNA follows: TGTGCCAGCACCCTTAGGGTTGGGAGGGGGACTGAAGCTTTCTTT.

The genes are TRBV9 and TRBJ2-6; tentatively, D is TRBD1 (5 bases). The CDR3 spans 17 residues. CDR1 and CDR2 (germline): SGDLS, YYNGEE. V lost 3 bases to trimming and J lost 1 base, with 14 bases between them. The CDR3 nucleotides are TGTGCCAGCAGCGGCAGGGTACCCCTTTCTGGGGCCAACGTCCTGACTTTC. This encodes CASSGRVPLSGANVLTF.

DNA for the CDR3: TGCGCCAGCAGCCATGCCGATAGGAGTACCCGGAATGAGCAGTTCTTC. Its translation: CASSHADRSTRNEQFF. This sequence joins TRBV4-3 and TRBJ2-1, with D unclear. The V and J ends lost 3 bases and 7 bases respectively, with 19 bases between them. The CDR3 runs 16 residues. CDR1 LGHNA and CDR2 YSLEER come from the germline V gene.

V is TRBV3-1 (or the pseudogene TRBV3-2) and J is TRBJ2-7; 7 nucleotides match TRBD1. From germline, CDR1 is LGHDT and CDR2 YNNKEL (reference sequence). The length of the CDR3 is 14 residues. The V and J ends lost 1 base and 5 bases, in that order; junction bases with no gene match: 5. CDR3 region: CASSQVNRGNEQYF. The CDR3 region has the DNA TGTGCCAGCAGCCAAGTGAACAGGGGCAACGAGCAGTACTTC.

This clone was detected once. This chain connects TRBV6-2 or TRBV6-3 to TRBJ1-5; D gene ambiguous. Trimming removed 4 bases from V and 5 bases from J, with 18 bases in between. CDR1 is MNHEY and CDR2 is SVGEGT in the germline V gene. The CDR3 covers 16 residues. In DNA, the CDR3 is TGTGCCAGCAGTTTATTCCTCGGGGTTGGGGATCAGCCCCAGCATTTT. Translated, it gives CASSLFLGVGDQPQHF.

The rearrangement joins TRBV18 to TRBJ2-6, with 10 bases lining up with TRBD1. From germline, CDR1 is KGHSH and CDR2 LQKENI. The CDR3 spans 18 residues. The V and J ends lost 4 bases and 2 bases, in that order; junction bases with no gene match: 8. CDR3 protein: CASSRTGTGATGANVLTF. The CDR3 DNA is TGTGCCAGCTCACGAACCGGGACAGGGGCAACTGGGGCCAACGTCCTGACTTTC.

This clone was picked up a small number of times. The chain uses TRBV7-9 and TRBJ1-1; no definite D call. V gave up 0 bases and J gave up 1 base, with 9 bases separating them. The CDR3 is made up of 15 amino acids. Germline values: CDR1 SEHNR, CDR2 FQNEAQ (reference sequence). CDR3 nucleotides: TGTGCCAGCAGCTTAGCCGGGCGGGCGAACACTGAAGCTTTCTTT. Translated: CASSLAGRANTEAFF.

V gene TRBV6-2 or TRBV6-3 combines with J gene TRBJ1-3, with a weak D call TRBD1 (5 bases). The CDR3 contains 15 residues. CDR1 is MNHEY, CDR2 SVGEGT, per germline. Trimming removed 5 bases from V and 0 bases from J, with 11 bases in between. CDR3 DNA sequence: TGTGCCAGCAGTCTCGCGGGGGGCTCTGGAAACACCATATATTTT. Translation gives CASSLAGGSGNTIYF.

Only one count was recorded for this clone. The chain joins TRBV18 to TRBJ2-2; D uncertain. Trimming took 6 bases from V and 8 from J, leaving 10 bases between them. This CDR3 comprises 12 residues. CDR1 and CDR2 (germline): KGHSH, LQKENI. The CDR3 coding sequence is TGTGCCAGCTCTTTCTCAGGAGGGGAGCTGTTTTTT. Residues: CASSFSGGELFF. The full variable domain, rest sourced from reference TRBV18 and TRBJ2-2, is NAGVMQNPRHLVRRRGQEARLRCSPMKGHSHVYWYRQLPEEGLKFMVYLQKENIIDESGMPKERFSAEFPKEGPSILRIQQVVRGDSAAYFCASSFSGGELFFGEGSRLTVL.

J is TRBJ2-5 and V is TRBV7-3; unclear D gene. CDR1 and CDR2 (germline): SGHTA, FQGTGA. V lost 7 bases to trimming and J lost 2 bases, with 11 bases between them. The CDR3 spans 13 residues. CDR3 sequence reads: CASNSPPQETQYF. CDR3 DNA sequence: TGTGCCAGCAACTCACCGCCTCAAGAGACCCAGTACTTC.

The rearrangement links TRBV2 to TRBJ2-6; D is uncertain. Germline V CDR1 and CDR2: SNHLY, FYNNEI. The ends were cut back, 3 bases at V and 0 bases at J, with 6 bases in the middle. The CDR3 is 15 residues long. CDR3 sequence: CASSDASSGANVLTF. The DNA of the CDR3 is TGTGCCAGCAGTGATGCGAGCTCTGGGGCCAACGTCCTGACTTTC.